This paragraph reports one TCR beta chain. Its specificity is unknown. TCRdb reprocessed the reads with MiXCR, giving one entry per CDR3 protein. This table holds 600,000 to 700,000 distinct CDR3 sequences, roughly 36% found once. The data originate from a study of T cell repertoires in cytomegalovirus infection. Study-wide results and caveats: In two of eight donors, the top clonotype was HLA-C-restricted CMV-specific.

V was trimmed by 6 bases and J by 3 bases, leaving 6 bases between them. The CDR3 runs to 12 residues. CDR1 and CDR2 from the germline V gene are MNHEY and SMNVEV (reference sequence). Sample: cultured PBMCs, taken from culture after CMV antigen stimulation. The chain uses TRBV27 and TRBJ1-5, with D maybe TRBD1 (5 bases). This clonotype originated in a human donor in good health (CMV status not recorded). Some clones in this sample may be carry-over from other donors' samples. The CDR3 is CASRQDNQPQHF. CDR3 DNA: TGTGCCAGCAGACAGGACAATCAGCCCCAGCATTTT.